These 25 T cell receptor beta chains were sequenced from one sample in a study of control samples from healthy donors and cancer patients. Clones were sequenced by immunoSEQ multiplex PCR, and TCRdb holds only the in-frame ones, with some missing. The sample has under 200,000 clones; roughly 91% are singletons. The sequenced sample consisted of blood. These receptors all come from a woman in her twenties or thirties in good health.

V usage is TRBV6-6 and J usage is TRBJ2-5; D remains ambiguous. The CDR3 has 12 amino acids. V was trimmed by 4 bases and J by 5 bases, leaving 8 bases between them. Per germline, CDR1 MNHNY and CDR2 SVGAGI (reference sequence). DNA for the CDR3: TGTGCCAGCAGTTTCTTGGGGGAGACCCAGTACTTC. This gives the protein CASSFLGETQYF.

This chain's CDR3 is CASSYEDNYGYTF. The CDR3 DNA reads as TGTGCCAGCAGTTACGAGGATAACTATGGCTACACCTTC. The chain is built from TRBV6-2 or TRBV6-3 and TRBJ1-2, with D hard to call. CDR1 is MNHEY and CDR2 is SVGEGT in the germline V gene. There are 13 residues in the CDR3. Trimming pared 2 bases from V and 1 base from J, leaving 5 bases between.

The V gene is TRBV2, the J gene TRBJ1-1; TRBD1 is a possible D gene (5 bases). Trimming removed 7 bases at V and 1 base at J, with 13 bases between. CDR3 size: 14 residues. Germline CDR1 reads SNHLY; CDR2 reads FYNNEI. CDR3 residues: CASTKRGPNTEAFF. DNA of the CDR3: TGTGCCAGCACAAAGAGGGGCCCGAACACTGAAGCTTTCTTT.

The V and J genes are TRBV28 and TRBJ2-7; 8 nucleotides match TRBD1. This CDR3 contains 14 residues. V lost 3 bases, J lost 3 bases, and 4 bases stayed unmatched. Looked up from germline, CDR1 is MDHEN and CDR2 is SYDVKM. This CDR3 is CASSFDRGLYEQYF. The CDR3 DNA is TGTGCCAGCAGTTTCGACAGGGGTCTCTACGAGCAGTACTTC.

This clone was detected a few times. The sample has other DNA sequences that encode this CDR3 too. The rearrangement joins TRBV7-9 to TRBJ1-5; D is unclear. V was pared by 1 base and J by 0 bases, with 7 bases between. This CDR3 region has 15 residues. Germline V gene data show CDR1 as SEHNR and CDR2 as FQNEAQ (reference sequence). CDR3: CASSLGGYSNQPQHF. The CDR3 nucleotides read TGTGCCAGCAGCTTAGGAGGTTATAGCAATCAGCCCCAGCATTTT.

The chain uses TRBV24-1 and TRBJ1-1, with D perhaps TRBD1 (6 bases). The germline V and J ends were trimmed by 4 bases and 1 base, with 9 bases remaining between them. Germline values: CDR1 KGHDR, CDR2 SFDVKD. CDR3 length equals 14 residues. DNA for the CDR3: TGTGCCACCAGTGACTCCAGGGGGAACACTGAAGCTTTCTTT. This sequence encodes CATSDSRGNTEAFF.

The chain employs TRBV3-1 (or the pseudogene TRBV3-2) and TRBJ2-5, with TRBD2 matching 8 bases. The CDR3 is 14 amino acids. Germline loops: CDR1 LGHDT, CDR2 YNNKEL (reference sequence). V lost 2 bases and J lost 5; bases outside the gene matches: 4. The CDR3 bases are TGTGCCAGCAGCCAACGGGGGGGCCTTGAGACCCAGTACTTC. As protein: CASSQRGGLETQYF.

The chain employs TRBV4-1 and TRBJ2-1; 13 positions match TRBD2. V lost 4 bases, J lost 8 bases, and 14 bases stayed unmatched. CDR3 size: 18 residues. CDR1 is MGHRA and CDR2 is YSYEKL in the germline V gene. As DNA, the CDR3 is TGCGCCAGCAGCCGCGCCTCGACTAGCGGGGGGAGTAGGGATGAGCAGTTCTTC. This sequence encodes CASSRASTSGGSRDEQFF.

The V and J genes are TRBV11-3 and TRBJ1-1; D might be TRBD1 (5 bases). Trimming took off 3 bases at V and 4 bases at J, with 9 bases between the two ends. The CDR3 spans 13 residues. Germline lookup yields CDR1 SGHNT and CDR2 YENEEA. CDR3 nucleotides: TGTGCCAGCAGCTTGGGGGTTACCACTGAAGCTTTCTTT. This gives the protein CASSLGVTTEAFF.

The gene calls are TRBV15 and TRBJ2-7; 9 nucleotides line up with TRBD1. The CDR3 sequence is 16 residues long. The ends lost 0 bases at V and 0 bases at J; junction bases unmatched: 3. CDR1 and CDR2 from the germline V gene are LNHNV and YYDKDF (reference sequence). Here the CDR3 DNA reads TGTGCCACCAGCAGAGATTGGACAGGGGACTCCTACGAGCAGTACTTC. Translated, it gives CATSRDWTGDSYEQYF. Combining the CDR3 with reference TRBV15 and TRBJ2-7 gives the whole variable domain DAMVIQNPRYQVTQFGKPVTLSCSQTLNHNVMYWYQQKSSQAPKLLFHYYDKDFNNEADTPDNFQSRRPNTSFCFLDIRSPGLGDTAMYLCATSRDWTGDSYEQYFGPGTRLTVT.

The chain couples TRBV23-1 to TRBJ1-2, with D hard to call. TRBV23-1 belongs to the ORF category, with a function that is uncertain. There are 13 residues in the CDR3. V lost 1 base and J lost 2, with 5 bases in between. Here the CDR3 reads CASSQWQNYGYTF. Here the CDR3 DNA reads TGCGCCAGCAGTCAATGGCAGAACTATGGCTACACCTTC.

The chain recombines TRBV3-1 (or the pseudogene TRBV3-2) with TRBJ2-2, with 8 bases that match TRBD1. Germline V gene sequence: CDR1 LGHDT, CDR2 YNNKEL (reference sequence). The CDR3 has 15 residues. V lost 4 bases, J lost 5 bases, and 6 bases stayed unmatched. The CDR3 DNA is TGTGCCAGCAGCCTGGCAGGGGGCCGTACCGGGGAGCTGTTTTTT. Translating it yields CASSLAGGRTGELFF.

This chain uses TRBV5-1 with TRBJ2-7; D possibly uses TRBD1 or TRBD2 (5 bases each). The CDR3 has 14 amino acids. Germline CDR1 SGHRS, CDR2 YFSETQ. V was clipped by 4 bases and J by 0 bases, with 11 bases between them. CDR3 residues: CASSRGPSSYEQYF. CDR3 DNA sequence: TGCGCCAGCAGCCGGGGACCGAGCTCCTACGAGCAGTACTTC.

The CDR3: CATSSPIRGTKNIQYF. The CDR3 DNA reads TGTGCCACCAGCAGCCCTATCCGGGGAACCAAAAACATTCAGTACTTC. The chain employs TRBV15 and TRBJ2-4; tentative D call: TRBD2 (5 bases). The germline gives CDR1 LNHNV, CDR2 YYDKDF (reference sequence). V lost 3 bases and J 2 bases, leaving 14 bases between the germline ends. There are 16 residues in the CDR3.

DNA of the CDR3: TGTGCCAGCAGCCAGCAGGGGTCGAACACTGAAGCTTTCTTT. This translates into CASSQQGSNTEAFF. J is TRBJ1-1 and V is TRBV5-6; perhaps TRBD1 as D (6 bases). The ends were cut back, 4 bases at V and 1 base at J, with 11 bases in the middle. This CDR3 contains 14 residues. The germline gives CDR1 SGHDT, CDR2 YYEEEE.

This clone was seen a handful of times. The chain links TRBV5-1 to TRBJ2-7, with 12 bases lining up with TRBD1. The junction had 1 base not matched to a gene; V was cut back by 3 bases and J by 3 bases. This CDR3 is 14 amino acids long. CDR1 is SGHRS and CDR2 is YFSETQ in the germline V gene. The CDR3 loop is CASSWDRGRYEQYF. CDR3 coding DNA: TGCGCCAGCAGCTGGGACAGGGGGCGCTACGAGCAGTACTTC.

This chain connects TRBV9 to TRBJ2-1; D is tentatively TRBD1 or TRBD2 (5 bases each). Between the trimmed V and J ends, which lost 3 bases and 2 bases, there was a span of 18 bases. Germline-derived CDR1 and CDR2 are SGDLS and YYNGEE. This CDR3 spans 17 amino acids. The CDR3 spells CASSAPYGTGTYNEQFF. CDR3 bases: TGTGCCAGCAGCGCCCCCTACGGGACCGGGACCTACAATGAGCAGTTCTTC.

The chain links TRBV6-1 to TRBJ2-1; D is possibly TRBD1 (6 bases). CDR3 length equals 14 residues. Trimming shortened V by 3 bases and J by 6 bases, and 12 bases separated the two germline ends. Germline lookup yields CDR1 MNHNS and CDR2 SASEGT. CDR3 sequence (DNA): TGTGCCAGCAGTGATACAGGGAGACGCAATGAGCAGTTCTTC. It translates to CASSDTGRRNEQFF.

The rearrangement joins TRBV25-1 to TRBJ1-1; 10 bases agree with TRBD1. V was clipped by 0 bases and J by 0 bases; unmatched bases: 4. CDR1 MGHDK and CDR2 SYGVNS come from the germline V gene. The CDR3 runs to 17 residues. The CDR3 nucleotides are TGTGCCAGCAGTGAATATGCGGACAGGGGGGTGAACACTGAAGCTTTCTTT. Its translation is CASSEYADRGVNTEAFF.

About this clone: The germline gene is not matched at one end of the junction; a read error may be the cause. This chain joins TRBV11-3 and TRBJ2-2, with 7 nucleotides matching TRBD1. The CDR3 has 16 residues. CDR1 and CDR2 from the germline V gene are SGHNT and YENEEA. In DNA, the CDR3 is TGTGCCAGCAACTTAGTAGGGGGCTCGTACACCGGGGAGCTGTTTTTT. It codes for CASNLVGGSYTGELFF.

V usage is TRBV6-5 and J usage is TRBJ1-5; 8 bases agree with TRBD1. With V trimmed by 5 bases and J by 3 bases, 3 bases remained unmatched. Germline-derived CDR1 and CDR2 are MNHEY and SVGAGI. CDR3 size: 14 residues. The CDR3 protein is CASSRTGNNQPQHF. As DNA, the CDR3 is TGTGCCAGCAGTAGGACAGGGAACAATCAGCCCCAGCATTTT.

The CDR3 DNA is TGTGCCAGCAGTGGAAGCTCCTACAATGAGCAGTTCTTC. This translates into CASSGSSYNEQFF. V is TRBV6-4 and J is TRBJ2-1; D not resolved. Germline lookup yields CDR1 MRHNA and CDR2 SNTAGT. The CDR3 contains 13 residues. Between the trimmed V and J ends, which lost 4 bases and 0 bases, there was a span of 4 bases.

The V and J genes are TRBV7-9 and TRBJ2-5, with 11 bases that match TRBD2. CDR1 and CDR2 from the germline V gene are SEHNR and FQNEAQ (reference sequence). V dropped 1 base and J dropped 3; count of bases not matched to a gene: 7. This CDR3 spans 17 amino acids. The CDR3 coding sequence is TGTGCCAGCAGCTTAGTCTGGGGTAGCGGGAGGGAAGAGACCCAGTACTTC. Amino acid sequence: CASSLVWGSGREETQYF. The full variable domain, completed using reference TRBV7-9 and TRBJ2-5, is DTGVSQNPRHKITKRGQNVTFRCDPISEHNRLYWYRQTLGQGPEFLTYFQNEAQLEKSRLLSDRFSAERPKGSFSTLEIQRTEQGDSAMYLCASSLVWGSGREETQYFGPGTRLLVL.

The CDR3 loop reads CASRLKRNTEAFF. CDR3 nucleotides: TGTGCCAGCAGATTAAAGAGGAACACTGAAGCTTTCTTT. The chain recombines TRBV12-3 or TRBV12-4 with TRBJ1-1; D gene ambiguous. Trimming took off 6 bases at V and 1 base at J, with 9 bases between the two ends. The CDR3 runs 13 residues.

The chain joins TRBV10-3 to TRBJ2-7; 11 bases are a match to TRBD2. This CDR3 is 16 amino acids long. Germline V gene lookup returns CDR1 ENHRY and CDR2 SYGVKD. V was clipped by 0 bases and J by 3 bases; unmatched bases: 4. In DNA form, the CDR3 reads TGTGCCATCAGTGAGTCGGGGCTAGCGGGGGGCTACGAGCAGTACTTC. It encodes CAISESGLAGGYEQYF.